The sequence of this T cell receptor beta chain was determined in a study of shared clonotypes between healthy human individuals. Study overall: The study drew on a couple of women and three men aged 18 to 49 as donors. CD4 naive cells filled three plates per donor, CD4 memory three, CD8 naive two and CD8 memory one.

Study-level findings and limits: Clonotype sharing among donors was thought likely to change with sequencing depth. The generation probabilities recorded for non-shared clonotypes fell below those of clonotypes shared by all four donors.

In the case of this clone: Its specificity is unknown.

Generated by immunoSEQ multiplex PCR, the TCRdb table keeps only in-frame clones and is missing some. Among around 1,900,000 clones listed, around 93% were seen once. The V gene lost 4 bases and the J gene lost 5 bases, with 15 bases spanning the gap. CDR3 length: 14 residues. CDR1 and CDR2 (germline): PRHDT, FYEKMQ (reference sequence). CD45RO-negative cells were positively selected for CCR7, leaving out terminally differentiated effector memory CD45RA+ cells. The clonotype was recovered from a man in his late teens or twenties in good health. Some clones in this sample may be carry-over from other donors' samples. Sequenced sample: naive CD8+ T cells from PBMCs. The gene calls are TRBV13 and TRBJ2-7; D possibly corresponds to TRBD1 (5 bases). The CDR3 nucleotides read TGTGCCAGCAGCTCTTTGCTGTCCAGGGACGAGCAGTACTTC. It translates to CASSSLLSRDEQYF.